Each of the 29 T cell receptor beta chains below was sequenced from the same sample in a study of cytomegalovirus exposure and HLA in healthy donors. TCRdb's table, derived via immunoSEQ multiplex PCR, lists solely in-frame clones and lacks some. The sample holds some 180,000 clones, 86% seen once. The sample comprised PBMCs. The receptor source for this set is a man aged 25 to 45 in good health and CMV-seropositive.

This chain's CDR3 is CASSPPAPAGQPQHF. The CDR3 DNA is TGTGCCAGTAGTCCCCCGGCGCCAGCGGGGCAGCCCCAGCATTTT. This chain links TRBV19 with TRBJ1-5; D remains unclear. Trimming took 5 bases from V and 7 from J, leaving 18 bases between them. The CDR3 has 15 residues. Germline-derived CDR1 and CDR2 are LNHDA and SQIVND (reference sequence). The complete variable domain, with remaining parts taken from reference TRBV19 and TRBJ1-5, reads DGGITQSPKYLFRKEGQNVTLSCEQNLNHDAMYWYRQDPGQGLRLIYYSQIVNDFQKGDIAEGYSVSREKKESFPLTVTSAQKNPTAFYLCASSPPAPAGQPQHFGDGTRLSIL.

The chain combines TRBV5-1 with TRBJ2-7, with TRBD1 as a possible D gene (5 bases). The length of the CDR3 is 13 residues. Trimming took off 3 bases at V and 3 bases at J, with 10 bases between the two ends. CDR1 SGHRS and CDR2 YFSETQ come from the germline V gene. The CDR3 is CASSYGHNYEQYF. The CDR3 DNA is TGCGCCAGCAGCTACGGACATAACTACGAGCAGTACTTC.

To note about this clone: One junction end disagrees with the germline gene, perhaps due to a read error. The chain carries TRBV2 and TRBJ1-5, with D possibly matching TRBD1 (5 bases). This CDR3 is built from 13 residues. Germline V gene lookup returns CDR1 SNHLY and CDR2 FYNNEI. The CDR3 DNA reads TGTGCCGGCAGGGAGGTCCCCAATCAGCCCCAGCATTTT. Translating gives CAGREVPNQPQHF.

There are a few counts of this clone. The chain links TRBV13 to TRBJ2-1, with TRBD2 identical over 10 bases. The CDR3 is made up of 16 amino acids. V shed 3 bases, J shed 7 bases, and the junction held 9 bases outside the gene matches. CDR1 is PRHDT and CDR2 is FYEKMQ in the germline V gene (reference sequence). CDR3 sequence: CASSFPSGGGENEQFF. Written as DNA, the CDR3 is TGTGCCAGCAGCTTCCCCAGCGGGGGGGGAGAAAATGAGCAGTTCTTC.

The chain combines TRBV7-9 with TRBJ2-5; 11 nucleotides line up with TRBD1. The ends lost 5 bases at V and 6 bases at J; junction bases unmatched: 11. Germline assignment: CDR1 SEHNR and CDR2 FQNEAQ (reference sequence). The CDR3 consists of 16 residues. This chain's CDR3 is CASSPGQGAHEKTQYF. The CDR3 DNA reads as TGTGCCAGCAGCCCAGGACAGGGGGCGCATGAGAAGACCCAGTACTTC.

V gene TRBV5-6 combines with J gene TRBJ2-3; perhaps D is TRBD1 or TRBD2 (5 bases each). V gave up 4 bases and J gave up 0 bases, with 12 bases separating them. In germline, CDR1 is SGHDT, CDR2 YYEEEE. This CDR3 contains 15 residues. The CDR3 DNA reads TGTGCCAGCAGCATCGCCGGGGCTAGCACAGATACGCAGTATTTT. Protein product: CASSIAGASTDTQYF. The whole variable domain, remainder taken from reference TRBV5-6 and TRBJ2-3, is DAGVTQSPTHLIKTRGQQVTLRCSPKSGHDTVSWYQQALGQGPQFIFQYYEEEERQRGNFPDRFSGHQFPNYSSELNVNALLLGDSALYLCASSIAGASTDTQYFGPGTRLTVL.

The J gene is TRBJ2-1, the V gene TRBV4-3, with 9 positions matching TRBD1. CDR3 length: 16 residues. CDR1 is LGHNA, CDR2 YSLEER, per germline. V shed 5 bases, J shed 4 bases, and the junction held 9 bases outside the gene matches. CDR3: CASSIVPGTGYNEQFF. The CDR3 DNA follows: TGCGCCAGCAGCATCGTCCCCGGGACAGGGTACAATGAGCAGTTCTTC.

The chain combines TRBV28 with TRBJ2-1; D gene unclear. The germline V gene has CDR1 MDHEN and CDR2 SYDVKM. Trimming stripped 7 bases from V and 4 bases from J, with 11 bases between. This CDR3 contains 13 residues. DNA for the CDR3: TGTGCCAGCACCGGGTCAGAATACAATGAGCAGTTCTTC. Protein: CASTGSEYNEQFF. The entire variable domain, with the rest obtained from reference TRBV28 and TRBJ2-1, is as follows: DVKVTQSSRYLVKRTGEKVFLECVQDMDHENMFWYRQDPGLGLRLIYFSYDVKMKEKGDIPEGYSVSREKKERFSLILESASTNQTSMYLCASTGSEYNEQFFGPGTRLTVL.

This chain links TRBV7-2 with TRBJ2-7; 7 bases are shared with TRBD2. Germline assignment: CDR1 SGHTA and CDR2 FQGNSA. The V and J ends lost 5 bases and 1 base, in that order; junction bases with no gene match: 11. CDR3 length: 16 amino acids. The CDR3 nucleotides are TGTGCCAGCAGCCCAGTATCTAGCGGAAGTTCCTACGAGCAGTACTTC. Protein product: CASSPVSSGSSYEQYF.

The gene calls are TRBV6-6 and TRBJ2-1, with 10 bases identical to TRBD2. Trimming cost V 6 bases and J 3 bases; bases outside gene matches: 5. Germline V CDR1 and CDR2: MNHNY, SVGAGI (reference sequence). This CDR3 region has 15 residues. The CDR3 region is CASSSGTSVYNEQFF. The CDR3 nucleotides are TGTGCCAGCAGCTCCGGGACTAGCGTCTACAATGAGCAGTTCTTC.

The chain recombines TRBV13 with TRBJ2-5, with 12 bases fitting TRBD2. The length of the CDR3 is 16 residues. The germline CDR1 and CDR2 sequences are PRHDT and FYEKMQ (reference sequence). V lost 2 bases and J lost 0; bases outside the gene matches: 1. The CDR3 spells CASSLTSGGYQETQYF. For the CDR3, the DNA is TGTGCCAGCAGCTTAACTAGCGGGGGGTACCAAGAGACCCAGTACTTC.

The CDR3 sequence is CASSHGTGAYEQYF. CDR3 nucleotides: TGTGCCAGCAGTCACGGGACAGGGGCCTACGAGCAGTACTTC. V usage is TRBV27 and J usage is TRBJ2-7; 10 bases agree with TRBD1. J was trimmed by 2 bases and V by 5 bases; bases with no gene match: 3. Germline V CDR1 and CDR2: MNHEY, SMNVEV (reference sequence). The CDR3 contains 14 residues.

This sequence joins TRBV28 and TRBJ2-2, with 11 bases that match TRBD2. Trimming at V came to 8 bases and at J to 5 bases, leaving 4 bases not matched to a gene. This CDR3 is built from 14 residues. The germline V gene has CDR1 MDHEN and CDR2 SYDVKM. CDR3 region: CASRLAGTTGELFF. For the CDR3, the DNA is TGTGCCAGCCGACTAGCGGGAACGACCGGGGAGCTGTTTTTT.

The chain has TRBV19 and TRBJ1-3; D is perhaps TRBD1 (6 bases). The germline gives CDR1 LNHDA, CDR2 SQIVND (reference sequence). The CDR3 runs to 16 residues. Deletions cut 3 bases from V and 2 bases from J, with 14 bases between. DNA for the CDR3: TGTGCCAGTAGTATGTGGTCAGGGGTTCCTGGAAACACCATATATTTT. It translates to CASSMWSGVPGNTIYF.

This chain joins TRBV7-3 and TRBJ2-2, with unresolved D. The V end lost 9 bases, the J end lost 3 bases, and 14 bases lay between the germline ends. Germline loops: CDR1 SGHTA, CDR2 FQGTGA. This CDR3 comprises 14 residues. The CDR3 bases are TGTGCCAGTCGAGATTTGGCAGACACCGGGGAGCTGTTTTTT. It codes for CASRDLADTGELFF.

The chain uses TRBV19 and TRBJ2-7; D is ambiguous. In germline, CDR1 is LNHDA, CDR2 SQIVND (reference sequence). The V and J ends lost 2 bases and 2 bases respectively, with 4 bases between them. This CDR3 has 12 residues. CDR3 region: CASSIPPYEQYF. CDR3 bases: TGTGCCAGTAGTATACCCCCCTACGAGCAGTACTTC.

The CDR3 nucleotides are TGTGCCTACCTCAAGGGGGCCGCGCAGTATTTT. This codes for CAYLKGAAQYF. The chain recombines TRBV30 with TRBJ2-3; TRBD1 matches at 7 bases. V trimming: 7 bases; J trimming: 10 bases; junction bases outside the gene matches: 8. Germline assignment: CDR1 GTSNPN and CDR2 SVGIG (reference sequence). The CDR3 sequence is 11 residues long.

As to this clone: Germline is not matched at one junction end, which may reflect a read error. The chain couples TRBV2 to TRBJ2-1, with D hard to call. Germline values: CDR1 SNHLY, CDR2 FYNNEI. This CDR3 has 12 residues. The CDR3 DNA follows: TGTGCCATCAGTCCCGGATACAATGAGCAGTTCTTC. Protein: CAISPGYNEQFF.

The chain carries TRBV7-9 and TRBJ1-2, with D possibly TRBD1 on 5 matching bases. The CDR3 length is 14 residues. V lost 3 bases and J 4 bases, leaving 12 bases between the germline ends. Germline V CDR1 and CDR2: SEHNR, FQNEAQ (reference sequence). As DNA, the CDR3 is TGTGCCAGCAGCTTCGGGGGAAGAAGCTATGGCTACACCTTC. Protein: CASSFGGRSYGYTF.

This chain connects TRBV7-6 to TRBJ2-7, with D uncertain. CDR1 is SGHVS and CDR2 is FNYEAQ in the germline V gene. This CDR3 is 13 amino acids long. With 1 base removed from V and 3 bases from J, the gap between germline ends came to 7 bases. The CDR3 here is CASSLVVGYEQYF. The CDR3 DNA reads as TGTGCCAGCAGCTTAGTAGTCGGCTACGAGCAGTACTTC.

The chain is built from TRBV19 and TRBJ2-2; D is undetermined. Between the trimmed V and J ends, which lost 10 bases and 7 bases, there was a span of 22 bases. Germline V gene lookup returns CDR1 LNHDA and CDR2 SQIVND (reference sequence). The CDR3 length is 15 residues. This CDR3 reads CATASGTPSVGELFF. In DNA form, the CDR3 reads TGTGCCACCGCCTCCGGAACTCCTAGTGTCGGGGAGCTGTTTTTT.

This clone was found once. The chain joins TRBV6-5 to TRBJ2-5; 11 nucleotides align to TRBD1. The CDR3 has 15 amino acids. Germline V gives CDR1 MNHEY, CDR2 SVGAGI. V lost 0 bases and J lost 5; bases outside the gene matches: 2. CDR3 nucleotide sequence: TGTGCCAGCAGTTACTCCGGGACAGGGGGGGAGACCCAGTACTTC. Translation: CASSYSGTGGETQYF.

The CDR3 loop reads CASSQVVNSVFRHTEAFF. The CDR3 nucleotides read TGCGCCAGCAGCCAAGTTGTCAACTCAGTCTTCAGGCACACTGAAGCTTTCTTT. V usage is TRBV4-1 and J usage is TRBJ1-1; D remains ambiguous. CDR3 length equals 18 residues. Germline V lookup: CDR1 MGHRA, CDR2 YSYEKL. V lost 1 base and J 3 bases, leaving 21 bases between the germline ends.

In DNA, the CDR3 is TGCGCCAGCAGCCCCACGGGTCAGCCCCAGCATTTT. It codes for CASSPTGQPQHF. The chain links TRBV5-1 to TRBJ1-5; D unclear. V was pared by 4 bases and J by 6 bases, with 8 bases between. The germline CDR1 and CDR2 sequences are SGHRS and YFSETQ. The CDR3 sequence is 12 residues long.

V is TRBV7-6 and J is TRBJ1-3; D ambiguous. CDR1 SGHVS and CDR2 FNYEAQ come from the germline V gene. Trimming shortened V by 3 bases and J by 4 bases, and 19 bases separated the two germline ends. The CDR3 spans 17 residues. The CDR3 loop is CASSFSPSSGAGNTIYF. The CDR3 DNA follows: TGTGCCAGCAGCTTCTCGCCCTCCTCAGGAGCCGGAAACACCATATATTTT.

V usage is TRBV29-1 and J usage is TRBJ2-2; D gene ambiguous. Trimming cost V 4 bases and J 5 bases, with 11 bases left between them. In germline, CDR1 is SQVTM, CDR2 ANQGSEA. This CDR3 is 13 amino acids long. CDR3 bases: TGCAGCGTTGGGTCCCGAGGAACCGGGGAGCTGTTTTTT. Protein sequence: CSVGSRGTGELFF.

Written as DNA, the CDR3 is TGTGCCAGCAGCGCCTCCATTTACGAGCAGTACTTC. Residues: CASSASIYEQYF. The chain is built from TRBV7-9 and TRBJ2-7; D unresolved. The CDR3 contains 12 residues. V shed 5 bases and J shed 4 bases, with 9 bases lying between them. Germline V CDR1 and CDR2: SEHNR, FQNEAQ (reference sequence). Based on the CDR3 plus reference TRBV7-9 and TRBJ2-7, the full variable domain is DTGVSQNPRHKITKRGQNVTFRCDPISEHNRLYWYRQTLGQGPEFLTYFQNEAQLEKSRLLSDRFSAERPKGSFSTLEIQRTEQGDSAMYLCASSASIYEQYFGPGTRLTVT.

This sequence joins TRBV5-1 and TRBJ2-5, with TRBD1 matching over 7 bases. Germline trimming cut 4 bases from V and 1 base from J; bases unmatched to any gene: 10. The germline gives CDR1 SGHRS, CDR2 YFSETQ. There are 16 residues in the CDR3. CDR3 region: CASSMLQGMGQETQYF. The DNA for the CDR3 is TGCGCCAGCAGCATGCTACAGGGGATGGGCCAAGAGACCCAGTACTTC. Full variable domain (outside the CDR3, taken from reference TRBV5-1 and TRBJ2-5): KAGVTQTPRYLIKTRGQQVTLSCSPISGHRSVSWYQQTPGQGLQFLFEYFSETQRNKGNFPGRFSGRQFSNSRSEMNVSTLELGDSALYLCASSMLQGMGQETQYFGPGTRLLVL.

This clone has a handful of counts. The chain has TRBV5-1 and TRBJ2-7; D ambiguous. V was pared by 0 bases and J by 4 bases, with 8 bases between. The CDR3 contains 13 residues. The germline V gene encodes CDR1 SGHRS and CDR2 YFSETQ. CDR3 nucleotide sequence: TGCGCCAGCAGCTTGGGGCCCGATTACGAGCAGTACTTC. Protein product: CASSLGPDYEQYF.